This is a list of T cell receptor beta chains from one sample in a study of blood T cell repertoires in COVID-19. Here immunoSEQ multiplex PCR was the method, and the copy in TCRdb shows in-frame clones only, minus some. The sample includes some 74,000 clones, more than 60% of them seen just once. The sample was peripheral blood. Receptor source: a woman aged 50 to 60 with acute or convalescent COVID-19. The CDR3 runs from the conserved cysteine through the conserved F or W. A D gene is named only where the DNA matches it firmly. Where a row states a size, it is once, few, many or the class of an expanded clone; other rows omit it.

cdr3_length,j_call,clone_size,d_call,v_call,cdr3_nt,cdr3_aa
15,TRBJ2-7,once,TRBD2,TRBV6-5,TGTGCCTCCCGTATGGGTAGCGGGAGGGCTAGCGAGCAGTACTTC,CASRMGSGRASEQYF
16,TRBJ2-7,-,TRBD2,TRBV4-2,TGTGCCAGCAGCCAAGAACTAGCGGGAGTCACCTACGAGCAGTACTTC,CASSQELAGVTYEQYF
16,TRBJ2-2,once,TRBD1,TRBV5-1,TGCGCCAGCAGCGCAACAGGGGGCGAGGGTACCGGGGAGCTGTTTTTT,CASSATGGEGTGELFF
14,TRBJ2-7,once,-,TRBV30,TGTGCCTGGACCGTCGGGGGTTACTCCTACGAGCAGTACTTC,CAWTVGGYSYEQYF
15,TRBJ1-2,-,TRBD1,TRBV5-1,TGCGCCAGCAGCGAGGGACAGGGCATGAACTATGGCTACACCTTC,CASSEGQGMNYGYTF
13,TRBJ1-2,-,-,TRBV7-2,TGTGCCAGCAGCTCCTCGTTGAGGGTCGGCTACACCTTC,CASSSSLRVGYTF
15,TRBJ2-3,once,TRBD2,TRBV5-1,TGCGCCAGCAGCTTGAGCCTAGCGGACACAGATACGCAGTATTTT,CASSLSLADTDTQYF
13,TRBJ1-1,-,TRBD1,TRBV5-1,TGCGCCAGCAGCCTCGGACAGGCTGGGTGGGCTTTCTTT,CASSLGQAGWAFF
13,TRBJ1-4,few,TRBD1,TRBV2,TGTGCCAGCATAAGGGGACAGAATGAAAAACTGTTTTTT,CASIRGQNEKLFF
17,TRBJ2-2,-,TRBD2,TRBV9,TGTGCCAGCAGCCCGGGCCGGCGGGAGGGCCGCACCGGGGAGCTGTTTTTT,CASSPGRREGRTGELFF
15,TRBJ1-2,-,-,TRBV14,TGTGCCAGCAGCCAACGGCCAGGAGGACTATATGGCTACACCTTC,CASSQRPGGLYGYTF
14,TRBJ2-7,once,-,TRBV11-2,TGTGCCAGCAGCGCCCTGGTCGGGGTCTACGAGCAGTACTTC,CASSALVGVYEQYF
14,TRBJ2-3,-,-,TRBV7-2,TGTGCCAGCGCCTCGAGCAGGAATACGGATACGCAGTATTTT,CASASSRNTDTQYF
14,TRBJ2-5,-,TRBD2,TRBV5-4,TGTGCCAGCAGCTTGGCCGGGGGGGAAGAGACCCAGTACTTC,CASSLAGGEETQYF
15,TRBJ2-7,-,-,TRBV28,TGTGCCAGCAGGCCAAGAAGACTTTTACGGGACGAGCAGTACTTC,CASRPRRLLRDEQYF
16,TRBJ2-7,-,TRBD1,TRBV18,TGTGCCAGCTCACCAACACCGGGACAGAGGATCGGCGAGCAGTACTTC,CASSPTPGQRIGEQYF
17,TRBJ2-6,-,-,TRBV6-4,TGTGCCAGCAGTGAAACAACCGGGGACTCTGGGGCCAACGTCCTGACTTTC,CASSETTGDSGANVLTF
14,TRBJ2-4,-,TRBD1,TRBV7-2,TGTGCCAGCAGAGCCGGGACAGGGGAAAACATTCAGTACTTC,CASRAGTGENIQYF
16,TRBJ2-5,-,-,TRBV24-1,TGTGCCACCAGTGATTTACCGGAGGCCGGACAAGAGACCCAGTACTTC,CATSDLPEAGQETQYF
15,TRBJ1-6,-,TRBD1,TRBV29-1,TGCAGCGTCCGGGACAGTCCCACCTCCAATTCACCCCTCCACTTT,CSVRDSPTSNSPLHF
16,TRBJ2-7,once,TRBD1,TRBV27,TGTGCCAGCAGCCACCTCACCGGGACAGGCACCTACGAGCAGTACTTC,CASSHLTGTGTYEQYF
16,TRBJ2-1,-,TRBD1,TRBV24-1,TGTGCCACCAGCCCGGCGGGGACAGGGGATCGCAATGAGCAGTTCTTC,CATSPAGTGDRNEQFF
11,TRBJ1-1,-,-,TRBV28,TGTGCCAGCAGGACAGGCCTTGAAGCTTTCTTT,CASRTGLEAFF
13,TRBJ2-7,few,TRBD2,TRBV7-9,TGTGCCACGCGACTAGCGGGAGTAGGTGAGCAGTACTTC,CATRLAGVGEQYF
16,TRBJ2-5,-,TRBD2,TRBV6-1,TGTGCCAGCAGTGAATCGGTTGCGGGGGACTGGGAGACCCAGTACTTC,CASSESVAGDWETQYF
14,TRBJ1-5,few,TRBD1,TRBV24-1,TGTGCCACCAGTGATTCGACAGGGGATCAGCCCCAGCATTTT,CATSDSTGDQPQHF
12,TRBJ2-5,-,-,TRBV5-1,TGCGCCAGCAGCTTGACTCAAGAGACCCAGTACTTC,CASSLTQETQYF
18,TRBJ1-2,-,-,TRBV2,TGTGCCAGCAAAACCCTCACACAGGGCACACAGATTAACTATGGCTACACCTTC,CASKTLTQGTQINYGYTF
17,TRBJ2-5,-,-,TRBV27,TGTGCCAGCAGTTCGGTGGCGGGCCTGGGGTACCAAGAGACCCAGTACTTC,CASSSVAGLGYQETQYF
17,TRBJ1-1,-,TRBD1,TRBV15,TGTGCCACCAGTGAAAAATGGGGACAGGGAATGAACACTGAAGCTTTCTTT,CATSEKWGQGMNTEAFF
13,TRBJ2-7,once,TRBD2,TRBV20-1,TGCAGTGCTAGTAGCGGGACGGCCTACGAGCAGTACTTC,CSASSGTAYEQYF
15,TRBJ2-1,-,TRBD1,TRBV7-8,TGTGCCAGCAGACCAGGGGGTCCGGGATACAATGAGCAGTTCTTC,CASRPGGPGYNEQFF
15,TRBJ1-4,-,-,TRBV7-2,TGTGCCAGCAGCTTAGCCACAGCATTTAACCAAAAACTGTTTTTT,CASSLATAFNQKLFF
15,TRBJ2-1,-,TRBD2,TRBV7-9,TGTGCCAGCAGCCGGGTCCTAGCGGGAAACAATGAGCAGTTCTTC,CASSRVLAGNNEQFF
10,TRBJ1-2,-,-,TRBV30,TGTGCCTGGGAACAGGGAAGCTACACCTTC,CAWEQGSYTF
12,TRBJ2-7,few,-,TRBV6-5,TGTGCCAGCAGAAACGGAGTGTACGAGCAGTACTTC,CASRNGVYEQYF
15,TRBJ1-1,few,TRBD1,TRBV19,TGTGCCAGTAGTATATTGGGACAGGGGAACACTGAAGCTTTCTTT,CASSILGQGNTEAFF
13,TRBJ1-1,-,-,TRBV6-5,TGTGCCAGCAGTCGGACTTATAACACTGAAGCTTTCTTT,CASSRTYNTEAFF
15,TRBJ2-7,-,-,TRBV6-6,TGTGCCAGCAGTTTAACCCAGGGAAGCTCCTACGAGCAGTACTTC,CASSLTQGSSYEQYF
14,TRBJ2-2,-,TRBD1,TRBV19,TGTGCCAGTACTCAGGACAGGTACACCGGGGAGCTGTTTTTT,CASTQDRYTGELFF
13,TRBJ2-1,-,-,TRBV29-1,TGCAGCGTGATGAAGAATCTAGGGGATGAGCAGTTCTTC,CSVMKNLGDEQFF
10,TRBJ1-5,-,-,TRBV27,TGTGCCACCTATCCCCAGCCCCAGCATTTT,CATYPQPQHF
14,TRBJ2-1,-,TRBD2,TRBV7-9,TGTGCCAGCAGCTCGGGACTACTTGACAATGAGCAGTTCTTC,CASSSGLLDNEQFF
13,TRBJ2-3,-,TRBD2,TRBV29-1,TGCAGCGTGGATATGGGACTACCGGATACGCAGTATTTT,CSVDMGLPDTQYF
13,TRBJ1-2,once,-,TRBV12-3/TRBV12-4,TGTGCCAGCAGTCCGGACCTAGCGGTGGGCTACACCTTC,CASSPDLAVGYTF
12,TRBJ2-2,many,-,TRBV7-3,TGTGCCAGCAGCCCCCGGGCCGGGGAGCTGTTTTTT,CASSPRAGELFF